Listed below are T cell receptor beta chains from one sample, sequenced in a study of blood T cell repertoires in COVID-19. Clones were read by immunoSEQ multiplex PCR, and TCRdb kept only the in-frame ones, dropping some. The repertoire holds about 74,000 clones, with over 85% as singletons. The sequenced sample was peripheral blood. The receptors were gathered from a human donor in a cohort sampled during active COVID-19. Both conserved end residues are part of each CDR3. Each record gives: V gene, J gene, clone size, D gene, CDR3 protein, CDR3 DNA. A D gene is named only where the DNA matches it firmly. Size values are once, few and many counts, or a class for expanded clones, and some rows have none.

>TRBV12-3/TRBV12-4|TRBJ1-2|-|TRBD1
CASTSTGNVGYTF
TGTGCCAGCACCTCGACAGGGAATGTCGGCTACACCTTC
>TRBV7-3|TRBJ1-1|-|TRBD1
CAGGQGRWEAFF
TGTGCCGGGGGACAGGGGCGGTGGGAAGCTTTCTTT
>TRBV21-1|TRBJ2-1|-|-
CASSKVGDSKLHNEQFF
TGTGCCAGCAGCAAAGTGGGTGACAGCAAGCTTCACAATGAGCAGTTCTTC
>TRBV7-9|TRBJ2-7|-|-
CASSLELYEQYF
TGTGCCAGCAGCTTAGAACTTTACGAGCAGTACTTC
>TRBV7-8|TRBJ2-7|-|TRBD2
CASSLRGTRFREQYF
TGTGCCAGCAGCTTAAGGGGGACTAGATTCCGCGAGCAGTACTTC
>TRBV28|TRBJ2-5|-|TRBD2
CASRPLAGGQETQYF
TGTGCCAGCAGACCGCTAGCGGGAGGGCAAGAGACCCAGTACTTC
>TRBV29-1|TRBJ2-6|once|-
CSVRHRDITGANVLTF
TGCAGCGTTCGTCACCGGGACATAACTGGGGCCAACGTCCTGACTTTC
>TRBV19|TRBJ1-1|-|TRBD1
CASSPTYRGTEAFF
TGTGCCAGTAGTCCTACCTACAGGGGCACTGAAGCTTTCTTT
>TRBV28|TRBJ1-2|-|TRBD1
CASSSTGVYGYTF
TGTGCCAGCAGTTCGACAGGGGTCTATGGCTACACCTTC
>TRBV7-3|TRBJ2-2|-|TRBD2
CASSLGLAGRNTGELFF
TGTGCCAGCAGCTTGGGACTAGCGGGCCGGAACACCGGGGAGCTGTTTTTT
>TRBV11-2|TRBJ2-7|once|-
CASSLSRVSYEQYF
TGTGCCAGCAGCTTATCGCGGGTTTCCTACGAGCAGTACTTC
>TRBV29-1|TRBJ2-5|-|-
CSVEKGLGQETQYF
TGCAGCGTTGAGAAGGGGCTGGGGCAAGAGACCCAGTACTTC
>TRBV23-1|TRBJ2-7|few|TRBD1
CASSQPDRGRAYEQYF
TGCGCCAGCAGTCAACCCGACAGGGGTCGGGCCTACGAGCAGTACTTC
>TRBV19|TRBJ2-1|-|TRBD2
CASSIWASGGNEQFF
TGTGCCAGTAGTATTTGGGCTAGCGGAGGCAATGAGCAGTTCTTC
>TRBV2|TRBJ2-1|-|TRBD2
CASSDGLADYNEQFF
TGTGCCAGCAGTGATGGGCTAGCGGATTACAATGAGCAGTTCTTC
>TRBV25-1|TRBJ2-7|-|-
CASSDSKQGHEQYF
TGTGCCAGCAGTGACAGCAAGCAGGGGCACGAGCAGTACTTC
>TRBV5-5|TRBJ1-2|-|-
CASSFGISGRGAYGYTF
TGTGCCAGCAGCTTTGGTATTAGTGGCAGGGGCGCCTATGGCTACACCTTC
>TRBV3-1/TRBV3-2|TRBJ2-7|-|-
CASSNRGGNTYEQYF
TGTGCCAGCAGTAATAGAGGCGGGAATACCTACGAGCAGTACTTC
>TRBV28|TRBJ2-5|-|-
CASSLVRSQETQYF
TGTGCCAGCAGTTTAGTTAGAAGCCAAGAGACCCAGTACTTC
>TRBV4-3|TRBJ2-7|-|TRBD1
CASSQVPGNRGSSYEQYF
TGCGCCAGCAGCCAAGTCCCGGGGAACAGGGGTAGCTCCTACGAGCAGTACTTC
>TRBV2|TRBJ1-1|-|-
CASITGTSKNTEAFF
TGTGCCAGCATCACCGGGACAAGCAAGAACACTGAAGCTTTCTTT
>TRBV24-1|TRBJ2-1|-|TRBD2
CATSDTTSGRASEQFF
TGTGCCACCAGTGATACCACTAGCGGGAGGGCCAGTGAGCAGTTCTTC
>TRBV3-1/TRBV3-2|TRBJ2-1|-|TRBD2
CASSLSGTSLTKSSYNEQFF
TGTGCCAGCAGCCTTTCCGGGACTAGCCTCACCAAGAGCTCCTACAATGAGCAGTTCTTC
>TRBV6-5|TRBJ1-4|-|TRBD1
CASRRGTANEKLFF
TGTGCCAGCCGCCGCGGGACAGCTAATGAAAAACTGTTTTTT
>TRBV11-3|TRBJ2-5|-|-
CASGRDSGETQYF
TGTGCCAGCGGGCGGGACTCAGGCGAGACCCAGTACTTC
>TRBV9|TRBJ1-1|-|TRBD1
CASSPMTGESEAFF
TGTGCCAGCAGCCCAATGACAGGGGAGTCTGAAGCTTTCTTT
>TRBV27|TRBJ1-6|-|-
CASSFSGANSPLHF
TGTGCCAGCAGTTTTTCAGGGGCTAATTCACCCCTCCACTTT
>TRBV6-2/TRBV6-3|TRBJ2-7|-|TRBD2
CASSGTSGSGLYEQYF
TGTGCCAGCAGTGGGACTAGCGGGAGTGGTTTGTACGAGCAGTACTTC